The 12 T cell receptor beta chains below were found in one sample sequenced in a study of control samples from healthy donors and cancer patients. Profiling relied on immunoSEQ multiplex PCR, and the TCRdb table lists in-frame clones only, not all of them. The sample has about 140,000 clones; roughly 94% are singletons. Sequencing used blood. These receptors all come from a middle-aged man in good health.

The V and J genes are TRBV10-1 and TRBJ2-7, with a weak D call TRBD2 (7 bases). The CDR3 contains 13 residues. Germline V gene lookup returns CDR1 WNHNN and CDR2 SYGVQD (reference sequence). Trimming shortened V by 2 bases and J by 4 bases, and 9 bases separated the two germline ends. The CDR3 DNA reads as TGCGCCAGCAGTGAGGGGGGGGCGTACGAGCAGTACTTC. Translating it yields CASSEGGAYEQYF.

This chain uses TRBV7-9 with TRBJ1-2; a possible D gene is TRBD1 (6 bases). The germline V gene has CDR1 SEHNR and CDR2 FQNEAQ (reference sequence). The length of the CDR3 is 13 residues. The V end lost 4 bases, the J end lost 8 bases, and 14 bases lay between the germline ends. The CDR3 sequence: CASSSPGAQGYTF. CDR3 bases: TGTGCCAGCAGCTCCCCGGGGGCGCAGGGCTACACCTTC. Based on the CDR3 plus reference TRBV7-9 and TRBJ1-2, the full variable domain is DTGVSQNPRHKITKRGQNVTFRCDPISEHNRLYWYRQTLGQGPEFLTYFQNEAQLEKSRLLSDRFSAERPKGSFSTLEIQRTEQGDSAMYLCASSSPGAQGYTFGSGTRLTVV.

The chain employs TRBV28 and TRBJ2-1; 8 bases match TRBD1. The CDR3 has 15 amino acids. Germline assignment: CDR1 MDHEN and CDR2 SYDVKM. After removal of 1 base from V and 9 bases from J, the junction contained 8 bases not matched to a gene. The CDR3 reads CASSLSPTGVGEQFF. CDR3 nucleotides: TGTGCCAGCAGTTTATCCCCGACAGGGGTCGGTGAGCAGTTCTTC.

The chain recombines TRBV4-3 with TRBJ2-5, with D unclear. The V end was cut by 1 base, the J end by 4 bases, with 13 bases between. Germline CDR1 LGHNA, CDR2 YSLEER. The CDR3 covers 15 residues. The CDR3 DNA is TGCGCCAGCAGCCAAGTCCTGAGAGATGGAGAGACCCAGTACTTC. Amino acid sequence: CASSQVLRDGETQYF.

The chain joins TRBV6-5 to TRBJ2-1, with D hard to call. Trimming left V 2 bases short and J 15 bases short, with 14 bases between. CDR1 is MNHEY, CDR2 SVGAGI, per germline. The CDR3 totals 12 residues. CDR3: CASSYGMWSPFF. Written as DNA, the CDR3 is TGTGCCAGCAGTTACGGGATGTGGTCTCCGTTCTTC.

This chain connects TRBV25-1 to TRBJ2-7; no reliable D call. Trimming took 3 bases from V and 2 from J, leaving 14 bases between them. Germline V lookup: CDR1 MGHDK, CDR2 SYGVNS. This CDR3 is built from 15 residues. For the CDR3, the DNA is TGTGCCAGCAGTGATTTAAGTATCCCGACCTACGAGCAGTACTTC. It encodes CASSDLSIPTYEQYF.

The chain has TRBV5-4 and TRBJ2-7; TRBD1 or TRBD2 may be the D gene (5 bases each). The CDR3 has 14 amino acids. V lost 7 bases and J lost 7, with 21 bases in between. CDR1 is SGHNT and CDR2 is YYREEE in the germline V gene (reference sequence). CDR3 coding DNA: TGTGCCAGCGCCCCGGGACCGCTACTATGGGAGCAGTACTTC. Protein sequence: CASAPGPLLWEQYF. The variable domain in full, with the rest retrieved from reference TRBV5-4 and TRBJ2-7, is ETGVTQSPTHLIKTRGQQVTLRCSSQSGHNTVSWYQQALGQGPQFIFQYYREEENGRGNFPPRFSGLQFPNYSSELNVNALELDDSALYLCASAPGPLLWEQYFGPGTRLTVT.

The chain has TRBV7-6 and TRBJ2-7, with 7 nucleotides matching TRBD1. The CDR3 runs to 15 residues. The J segment lost 3 bases and the V segment lost 5 bases, leaving 10 bases of the junction unmatched. The germline gives CDR1 SGHVS, CDR2 FNYEAQ. CDR3 in amino acids: CASSPRTGTLYEQYF. The CDR3 DNA reads TGTGCCAGCAGCCCCCGGACAGGAACCCTCTACGAGCAGTACTTC.

Comments on this clone: Other DNA sequences in the sample encode the same CDR3. This rearrangement joins TRBV12-3 or TRBV12-4 to TRBJ1-1; unclear D gene. The CDR3 is 11 amino acids. V dropped 5 bases and J dropped 6 bases, with 7 bases sitting between them. CDR3 protein: CASSPGAEAFF. For the CDR3, the DNA is TGTGCCAGCAGTCCCGGGGCTGAAGCTTTCTTT.

The J gene is TRBJ2-5, the V gene TRBV7-2; the D gene is possibly TRBD1 (6 bases). This CDR3 contains 19 residues. V was trimmed by 2 bases and J by 0 bases, leaving 22 bases between them. Germline CDR1 SGHTA, CDR2 FQGNSA. The CDR3 DNA is TGTGCCAGCAGCTTAAATACGATCTACAGGGCACCGTACCAAGAGACCCAGTACTTC. It codes for CASSLNTIYRAPYQETQYF.

The chain is built from TRBV9 and TRBJ2-1; 11 positions match TRBD2. Germline assignment: CDR1 SGDLS and CDR2 YYNGEE. CDR3 length: 18 residues. J lost 8 bases, V lost 0 bases, and 13 bases had no gene match. CDR3 DNA: TGTGCCAGCAGCGTAGCCGCTATAAGGGGACTAGCGGTAGATGAGCAGTTCTTC. Protein sequence: CASSVAAIRGLAVDEQFF. The variable domain in full, with the rest retrieved from reference TRBV9 and TRBJ2-1, is DSGVTQTPKHLITATGQRVTLRCSPRSGDLSVYWYQQSLDQGLQFLIQYYNGEERAKGNILERFSAQQFPDLHSELNLSSLELGDSALYFCASSVAAIRGLAVDEQFFGPGTRLTVL.

This clone was recorded only once. The chain has TRBV7-8 and TRBJ2-7; 9 nucleotides align to TRBD1. The CDR3 is 16 residues long. The germline V gene has CDR1 SGHVS and CDR2 FQNEAQ. Trimming cost V 0 bases and J 2 bases; bases outside gene matches: 5. This chain's CDR3 is CASSLAKQGAPYEQYF. The CDR3 DNA is TGTGCCAGCAGCTTAGCGAAACAGGGGGCCCCCTACGAGCAGTACTTC.